This section outlines one T cell receptor beta chain sequence together with its context. Its antigen remains unidentified. The UMIs contained a 6-nucleotide sample barcode. They were added by template switching during cDNA synthesis. With about 15 and 9 cycles respectively, two nested PCRs were carried out on TCRalpha and TCRbeta cDNA. TCRdb derives one entry per CDR3 protein from the 5' RACE reads, leaving out DNA. This repertoire includes some 200,000 distinct CDR3 sequences. The data were taken from a study of monozygotic twins with inflammatory bowel disease. Germline V gene lookup returns CDR1 MNHNY and CDR2 SVGAGI (reference sequence). This CDR3 has 14 residues. Donors each contributed one blood sample measuring around 2.4 ml. Study-wide results and caveats: For IBD patients, clonotypes shared with others were fewer than for healthy twins, especially with disease activity.

The chain couples TRBV6-6 to TRBJ1-2; TCRdb's assignment of TRBD1 cannot be checked, as there is no DNA. Input material: blood. The receptor was derived from a human donor with ulcerative colitis or Crohn's disease, or a healthy co-twin of an affected twin (not recorded which). The CDR3 loop is CASSYVYRDRDDTF.